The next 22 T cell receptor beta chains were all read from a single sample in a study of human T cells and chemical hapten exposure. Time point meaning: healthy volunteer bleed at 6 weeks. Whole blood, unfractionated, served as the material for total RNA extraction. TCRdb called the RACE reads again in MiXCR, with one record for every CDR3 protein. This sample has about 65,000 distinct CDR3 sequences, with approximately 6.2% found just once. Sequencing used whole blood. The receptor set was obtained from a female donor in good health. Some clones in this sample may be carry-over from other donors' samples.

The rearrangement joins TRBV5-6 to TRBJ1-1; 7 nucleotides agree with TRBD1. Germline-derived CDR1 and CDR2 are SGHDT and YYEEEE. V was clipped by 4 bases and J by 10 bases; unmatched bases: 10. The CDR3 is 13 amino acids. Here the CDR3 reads CASSPGTAASAFF. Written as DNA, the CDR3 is TGTGCCAGCAGCCCGGGGACAGCCGCCTCAGCTTTCTTT.

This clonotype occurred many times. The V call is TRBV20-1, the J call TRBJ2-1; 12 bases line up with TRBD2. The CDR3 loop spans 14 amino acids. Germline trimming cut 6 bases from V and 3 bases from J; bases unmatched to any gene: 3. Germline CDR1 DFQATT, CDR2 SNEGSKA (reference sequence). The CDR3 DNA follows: TGCAGTGCGAGGACTAGCGGGGACTACAATGAGCAGTTCTTC. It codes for CSARTSGDYNEQFF.

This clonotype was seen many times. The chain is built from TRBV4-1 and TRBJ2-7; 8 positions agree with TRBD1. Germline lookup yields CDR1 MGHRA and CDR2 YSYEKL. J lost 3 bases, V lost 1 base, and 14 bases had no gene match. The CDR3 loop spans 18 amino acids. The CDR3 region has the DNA TGCGCCAGCAGCCAAGCGGGACAGGTTATCGCGAGTCTCTACGAGCAGTACTTC. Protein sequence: CASSQAGQVIASLYEQYF.

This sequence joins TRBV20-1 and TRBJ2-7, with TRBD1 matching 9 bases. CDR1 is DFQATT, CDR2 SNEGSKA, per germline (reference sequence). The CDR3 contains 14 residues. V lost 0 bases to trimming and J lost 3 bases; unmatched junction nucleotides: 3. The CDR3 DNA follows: TGCAGTGCTAGAGAAACAGGGGGCAACTACGAGCAGTACTTC. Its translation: CSARETGGNYEQYF.

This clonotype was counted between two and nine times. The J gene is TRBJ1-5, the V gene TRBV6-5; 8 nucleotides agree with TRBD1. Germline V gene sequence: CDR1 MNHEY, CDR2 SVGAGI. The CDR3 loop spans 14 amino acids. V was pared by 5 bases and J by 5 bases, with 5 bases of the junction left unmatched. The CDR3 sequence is CASSPGTGYQPQHF. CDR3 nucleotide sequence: TGTGCCAGCAGTCCCGGGACAGGTTATCAGCCCCAGCATTTT.

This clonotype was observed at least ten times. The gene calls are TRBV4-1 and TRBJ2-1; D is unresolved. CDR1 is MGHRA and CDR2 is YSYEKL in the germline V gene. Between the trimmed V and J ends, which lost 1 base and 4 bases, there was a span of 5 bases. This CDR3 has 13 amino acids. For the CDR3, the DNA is TGCGCCAGCAGCCAAGGCACTTACAATGAGCAGTTCTTC. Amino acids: CASSQGTYNEQFF.

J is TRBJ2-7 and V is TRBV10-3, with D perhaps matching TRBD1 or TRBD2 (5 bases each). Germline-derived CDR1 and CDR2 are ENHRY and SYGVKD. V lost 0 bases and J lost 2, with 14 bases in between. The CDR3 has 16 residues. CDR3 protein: CAISESSPGTTYEQYF. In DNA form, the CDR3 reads TGTGCCATCAGTGAGTCTAGCCCCGGGACCACCTACGAGCAGTACTTC.

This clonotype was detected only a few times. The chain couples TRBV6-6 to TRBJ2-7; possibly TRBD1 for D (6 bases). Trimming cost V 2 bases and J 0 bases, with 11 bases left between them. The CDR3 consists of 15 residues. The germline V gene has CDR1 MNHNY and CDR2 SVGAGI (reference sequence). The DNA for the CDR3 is TGTGCCAGCAGTTACCCCACAGGGTACTCCTACGAGCAGTACTTC. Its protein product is CASSYPTGYSYEQYF.

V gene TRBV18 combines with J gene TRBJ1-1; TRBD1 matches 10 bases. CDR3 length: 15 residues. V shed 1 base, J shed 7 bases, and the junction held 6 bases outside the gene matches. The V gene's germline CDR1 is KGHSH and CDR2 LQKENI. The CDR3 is CASSPQGQGLGEAFF. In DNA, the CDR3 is TGTGCCAGCTCACCACAGGGACAGGGGCTCGGTGAAGCTTTCTTT.

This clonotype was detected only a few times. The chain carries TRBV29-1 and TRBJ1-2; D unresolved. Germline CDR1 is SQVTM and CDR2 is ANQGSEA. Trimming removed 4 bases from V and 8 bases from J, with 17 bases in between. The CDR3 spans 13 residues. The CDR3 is CSVGVGNKLGYTF. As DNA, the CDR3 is TGCAGCGTTGGAGTCGGGAACAAGCTGGGCTACACCTTC.

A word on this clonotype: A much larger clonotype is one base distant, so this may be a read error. DNA of the CDR3: TGTGCCAACAGCAGACCGACAGGGGGTTACACTGAAGCTTTCTTT. It is translated as CANSRPTGGYTEAFF. V is TRBV15 and J is TRBJ1-1, with 9 bases matching TRBD1. The germline gives CDR1 LNHNV, CDR2 YYDKDF (reference sequence). The CDR3 is made up of 15 amino acids.

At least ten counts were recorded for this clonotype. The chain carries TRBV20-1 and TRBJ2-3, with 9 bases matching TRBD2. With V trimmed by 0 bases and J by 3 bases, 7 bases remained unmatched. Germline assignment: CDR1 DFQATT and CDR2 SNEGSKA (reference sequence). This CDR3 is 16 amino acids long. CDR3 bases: TGCAGTGCTAGAGATATTGGAGCGGGAGGAACAGATACGCAGTATTTT. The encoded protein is CSARDIGAGGTDTQYF.

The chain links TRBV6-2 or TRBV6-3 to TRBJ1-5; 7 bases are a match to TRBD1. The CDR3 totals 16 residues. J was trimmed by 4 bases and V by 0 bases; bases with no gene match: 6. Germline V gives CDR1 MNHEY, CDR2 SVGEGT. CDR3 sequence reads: CASSYSRDSLNQPQHF. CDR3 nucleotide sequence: TGTGCCAGCAGTTACTCCCGGGACAGTTTGAATCAGCCCCAGCATTTT.

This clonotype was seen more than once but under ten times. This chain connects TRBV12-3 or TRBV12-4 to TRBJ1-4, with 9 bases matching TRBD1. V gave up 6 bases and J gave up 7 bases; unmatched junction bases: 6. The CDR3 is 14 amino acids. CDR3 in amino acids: CASRMTGGREKLFF. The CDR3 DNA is TGTGCCAGCAGGATGACAGGGGGACGTGAAAAACTGTTTTTT.

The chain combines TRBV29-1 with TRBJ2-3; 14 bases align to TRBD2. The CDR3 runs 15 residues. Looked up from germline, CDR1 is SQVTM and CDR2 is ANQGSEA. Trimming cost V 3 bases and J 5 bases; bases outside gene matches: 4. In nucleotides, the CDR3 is TGCAGCGTTGATCCGGGACTAGCGGGAGTAGATACGCAGTATTTT. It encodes CSVDPGLAGVDTQYF.

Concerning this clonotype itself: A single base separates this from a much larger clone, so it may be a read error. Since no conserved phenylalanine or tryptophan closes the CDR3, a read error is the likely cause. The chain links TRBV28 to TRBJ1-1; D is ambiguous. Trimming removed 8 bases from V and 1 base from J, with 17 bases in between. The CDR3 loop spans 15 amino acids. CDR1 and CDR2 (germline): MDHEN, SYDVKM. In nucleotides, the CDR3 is TGTGCCAGCCAACGCGGGGTATCTCGGAACACTGAAGCTTTCTTA. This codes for CASQRGVSRNTEAFL.

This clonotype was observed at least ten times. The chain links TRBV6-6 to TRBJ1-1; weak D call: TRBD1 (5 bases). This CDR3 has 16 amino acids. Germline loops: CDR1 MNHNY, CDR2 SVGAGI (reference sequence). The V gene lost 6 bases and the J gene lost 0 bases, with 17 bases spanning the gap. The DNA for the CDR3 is TGTGCCAGCAGACGCATGACAGATCCCATGAACACTGAAGCTTTCTTT. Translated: CASRRMTDPMNTEAFF.

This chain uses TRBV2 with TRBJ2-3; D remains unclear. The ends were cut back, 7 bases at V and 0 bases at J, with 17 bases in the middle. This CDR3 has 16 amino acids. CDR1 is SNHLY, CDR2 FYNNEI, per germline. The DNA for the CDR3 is TGTGCCAGCACGGCGGCGGCAGCTATTAGCACAGATACGCAGTATTTT. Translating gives CASTAAAAISTDTQYF.

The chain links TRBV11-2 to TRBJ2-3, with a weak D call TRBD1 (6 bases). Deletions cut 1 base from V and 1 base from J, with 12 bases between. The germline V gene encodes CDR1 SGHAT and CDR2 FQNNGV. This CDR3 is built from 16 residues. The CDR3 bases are TGTGCCAGCAGCTTAGGTCTAGACAGGCGCACAGATACGCAGTATTTT. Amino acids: CASSLGLDRRTDTQYF. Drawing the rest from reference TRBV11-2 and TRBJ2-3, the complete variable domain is EAGVAQSPRYKIIEKRQSVAFWCNPISGHATLYWYQQILGQGPKLLIQFQNNGVVDDSQLPKDRFSAERLKGVDSTLKIQPAKLEDSAVYLCASSLGLDRRTDTQYFGPGTRLTVL.

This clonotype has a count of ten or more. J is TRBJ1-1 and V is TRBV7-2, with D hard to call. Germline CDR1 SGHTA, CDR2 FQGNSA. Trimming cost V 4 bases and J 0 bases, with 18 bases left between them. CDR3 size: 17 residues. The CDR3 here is CASSSPGRITMNTEAFF. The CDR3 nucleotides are TGTGCCAGCAGCTCCCCCGGGCGAATTACCATGAACACTGAAGCTTTCTTT. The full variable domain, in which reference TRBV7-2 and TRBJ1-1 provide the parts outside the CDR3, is GAGVSQSPSNKVTEKGKDVELRCDPISGHTALYWYRQSLGQGLEFLIYFQGNSAPDKSGLPSDRFSAERTGGSVSTLTIQRTQQEDSAVYLCASSSPGRITMNTEAFFGQGTRLTVV.

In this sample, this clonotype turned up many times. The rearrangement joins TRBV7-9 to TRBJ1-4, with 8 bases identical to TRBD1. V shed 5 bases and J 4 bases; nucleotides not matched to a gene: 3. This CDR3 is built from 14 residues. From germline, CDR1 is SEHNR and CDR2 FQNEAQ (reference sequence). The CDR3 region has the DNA TGTGCCAGCAGCAACGACAGGGGTAATGAAAAACTGTTTTTT. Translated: CASSNDRGNEKLFF.

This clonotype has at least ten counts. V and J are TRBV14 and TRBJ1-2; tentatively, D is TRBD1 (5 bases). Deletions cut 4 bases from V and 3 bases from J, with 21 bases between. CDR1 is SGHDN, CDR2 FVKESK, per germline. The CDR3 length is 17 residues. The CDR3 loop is CASSPRTSGRVYYGYTF. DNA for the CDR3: TGTGCCAGCAGCCCACGGACGTCGGGCAGGGTTTACTATGGCTACACCTTC.